Each of the 27 T cell receptor beta chains below was sequenced from the same sample in a study of CD8 T cells in Susac syndrome. Random hexamers served to reverse transcribe roughly 0.5 to 1 ug RNA. Using its own MiXCR run on the immunoSEQ multiplex PCR reads, TCRdb lists one record per CDR3 protein. The repertoire holds approximately 190,000 distinct CDR3 sequences, with over 75% as singletons. Sequenced: CD4+ T cells from PBMCs. These receptors were obtained from a human donor with Susac syndrome.

This chain connects TRBV28 to TRBJ2-7; D is perhaps TRBD2 (6 bases). Germline loops: CDR1 MDHEN, CDR2 SYDVKM. V lost 5 bases to trimming and J lost 3 bases, with 14 bases between them. This CDR3 comprises 14 residues. Written as DNA, the CDR3 is TGTGCCAGCAGTCGCGGGACGGATTACTACGAGCAGTACTTC. Protein sequence: CASSRGTDYYEQYF.

The chain couples TRBV10-3 to TRBJ2-7; D gene unclear. This CDR3 is 14 amino acids long. The V and J ends lost 0 bases and 1 base respectively, with 7 bases between them. Germline V lookup: CDR1 ENHRY, CDR2 SYGVKD. CDR3 in amino acids: CAISESDGSYEQYF. CDR3 sequence (DNA): TGTGCCATCAGTGAGTCTGACGGTTCCTACGAGCAGTACTTC.

The rearrangement uses TRBV18 and TRBJ1-3; D is undetermined. V was trimmed by 6 bases and J by 4 bases, leaving 13 bases between them. Germline V gene sequence: CDR1 KGHSH, CDR2 LQKENI. The CDR3 is made up of 14 amino acids. CDR3 in DNA: TGTGCCAGCTCCCAATCCACGACAGGAAACACCATATATTTT. Translating it yields CASSQSTTGNTIYF.

The chain combines TRBV5-1 with TRBJ1-3; weak D call: TRBD1 (5 bases). V gave up 0 bases and J gave up 4 bases, with 14 bases separating them. The CDR3 spans 16 residues. Looked up from germline, CDR1 is SGHRS and CDR2 is YFSETQ. The CDR3 loop reads CASSLGGARAGNTIYF. DNA for the CDR3: TGCGCCAGCAGCTTGGGAGGGGCGCGTGCGGGAAACACCATATATTTT.

The genes are TRBV24-1 and TRBJ2-7; TRBD2 is a possible D gene (6 bases). Trimming pared 2 bases from V and 0 bases from J, leaving 10 bases between. This CDR3 spans 15 amino acids. Germline lookup yields CDR1 KGHDR and CDR2 SFDVKD. The CDR3 spells CATSDSGGTSYEQYF. In nucleotides, the CDR3 is TGTGCCACCAGTGATTCCGGGGGAACCTCCTACGAGCAGTACTTC.

The chain joins TRBV29-1 to TRBJ2-7, with 8 bases that match TRBD1. Looked up from germline, CDR1 is SQVTM and CDR2 is ANQGSEA. Trimming took 3 bases from V and 6 from J; bases not matched to a gene: 4. This CDR3 region has 12 residues. The CDR3 protein is CSVDGQGSEQYF. CDR3 sequence (DNA): TGCAGCGTTGACGGACAGGGTTCCGAGCAGTACTTC.

The chain uses TRBV2 and TRBJ1-2; D is ambiguous. The CDR3 has 13 amino acids. Trimming pared 3 bases from V and 8 bases from J, leaving 13 bases between. Germline V gives CDR1 SNHLY, CDR2 FYNNEI. DNA for the CDR3: TGTGCCAGCAGTGATATTACAGCCTGGGGCTACACCTTC. It yields the protein CASSDITAWGYTF.

This clonotype has just one count. V usage is TRBV5-4 and J usage is TRBJ2-3; D remains ambiguous. Germline V gene lookup returns CDR1 SGHNT and CDR2 YYREEE (reference sequence). This CDR3 spans 14 amino acids. The V gene lost 6 bases and the J gene lost 4 bases, with 15 bases spanning the gap. This CDR3 is CASTTSFAADTQYF. The DNA of the CDR3 is TGTGCCAGCACCACCTCCTTTGCGGCAGATACGCAGTATTTT.

The CDR3 nucleotides read TGTGCCAGCTCACCCGCCGGGGACAATCAGCCCCAGCATTTT. It is translated as CASSPAGDNQPQHF. The V call is TRBV18, the J call TRBJ1-5; D remains unclear. The CDR3 extends over 14 amino acids. Germline V gives CDR1 KGHSH, CDR2 LQKENI. The V gene lost 3 bases and the J gene lost 3 bases, with 9 bases spanning the gap.

This rearrangement joins TRBV5-4 to TRBJ2-1, with 7 bases that match TRBD2. The J segment lost 10 bases and the V segment lost 2 bases, leaving 18 bases of the junction unmatched. The CDR3 runs to 17 residues. Germline values: CDR1 SGHNT, CDR2 YYREEE (reference sequence). The CDR3 spells CASSLNLGGGRFREQFF. The CDR3 nucleotides read TGTGCCAGCAGCTTAAATCTGGGTGGCGGGAGATTCCGGGAGCAGTTCTTC. Drawing the rest from reference TRBV5-4 and TRBJ2-1, the complete variable domain is ETGVTQSPTHLIKTRGQQVTLRCSSQSGHNTVSWYQQALGQGPQFIFQYYREEENGRGNFPPRFSGLQFPNYSSELNVNALELDDSALYLCASSLNLGGGRFREQFFGPGTRLTVL.

The rearrangement links TRBV27 to TRBJ1-6; 8 bases line up with TRBD1. The CDR3 spans 17 residues. Germline CDR1 reads MNHEY; CDR2 reads SMNVEV (reference sequence). Trimming cost V 5 bases and J 7 bases; bases outside gene matches: 13. The CDR3: CASSQTYRGVHNSPLHF. The CDR3 region has the DNA TGTGCCAGCAGTCAAACTTACAGGGGGGTGCACAATTCACCCCTCCACTTT.

V gene TRBV12-3 or TRBV12-4 combines with J gene TRBJ1-1, with D unclear. CDR3 length: 14 residues. V was shortened by 2 bases and J by 0 bases, with 7 bases between the two germline ends. The CDR3 DNA reads TGTGCCAGCAGTTTATACAGCCTGAACACTGAAGCTTTCTTT. This sequence encodes CASSLYSLNTEAFF.

This sequence joins TRBV5-4 and TRBJ1-1; weak D call: TRBD1 (6 bases). The CDR3 consists of 16 residues. Germline CDR1 SGHNT, CDR2 YYREEE (reference sequence). Trimming removed 1 base at V and 0 bases at J, with 13 bases between. CDR3 residues: CASSLTGYGMNTEAFF. CDR3 nucleotides: TGTGCCAGCAGCTTGACAGGGTACGGGATGAACACTGAAGCTTTCTTT.

This clonotype has only a few counts. One end of the junction is discordant with germline, which a read error may explain. The chain is built from TRBV20-1 and TRBJ1-1; D remains unclear. The CDR3 contains 13 residues. Germline CDR1 is DFQATT and CDR2 is SNEGSKA (reference sequence). The CDR3 coding sequence is TGCAGTGCTACCCCGGGCCCGAACCCTGAAGCTTTCTTT. It is translated as CSATPGPNPEAFF.

The V and J genes are TRBV2 and TRBJ1-1, with D uncertain. Trimming stripped 6 bases from V and 4 bases from J, with 12 bases between. Germline CDR1 SNHLY, CDR2 FYNNEI. This CDR3 is 13 amino acids long. The CDR3 is CASRRETGTEAFF. The CDR3 coding sequence is TGTGCCAGCAGGAGGGAAACGGGCACTGAAGCTTTCTTT.

The chain joins TRBV13 to TRBJ1-1; D unresolved. The germline gives CDR1 PRHDT, CDR2 FYEKMQ (reference sequence). The length of the CDR3 is 15 residues. The germline V and J ends were trimmed by 2 bases and 6 bases, with 16 bases remaining between them. CDR3 residues: CASSLPYRAIPEAFF. The CDR3 DNA is TGTGCCAGCAGCTTACCTTACAGAGCAATTCCTGAAGCTTTCTTT.

The chain links TRBV23-1 to TRBJ1-1, with D maybe TRBD1 (5 bases). Being an ORF, TRBV23-1 has a function that is uncertain. V lost 3 bases and J 1 base, leaving 27 bases between the germline ends. The CDR3 length is 20 residues. The CDR3 bases are TGCGCCAGCAGTCATTATAACGGGGCCGACAGAACTCTCTGGAACACTGAAGCTTTCTTT. Encoded protein: CASSHYNGADRTLWNTEAFF.

The sample holds one count of this clonotype. The V call is TRBV18, the J call TRBJ1-5, with 7 bases fitting TRBD1. Germline V gene data show CDR1 as KGHSH and CDR2 as LQKENI. The J segment lost 1 base and the V segment lost 5 bases, leaving 5 bases of the junction unmatched. The CDR3 totals 15 residues. This CDR3 reads CASSTDRESNQPQHF. CDR3 coding DNA: TGTGCCAGCTCAACCGACAGGGAGAGCAATCAGCCCCAGCATTTT.

The chain recombines TRBV6-7 with TRBJ1-4; TRBD1 might be the D (5 bases). TRBV6-7 has ORF status, its function being uncertain. This CDR3 comprises 15 residues. The V gene lost 5 bases and the J gene lost 8 bases, with 18 bases spanning the gap. The CDR3 bases are TGTGCCAGCAGTCCCCGAGAGGTCCCAGGGGAAAAACTGTTTTTT. This encodes CASSPREVPGEKLFF.

The V and J genes are TRBV5-1 and TRBJ2-3, with a weak D call TRBD1 (5 bases). CDR1 SGHRS and CDR2 YFSETQ come from the germline V gene. CDR3 size: 12 residues. The V end lost 4 bases, the J end lost 7 bases, and 10 bases lay between the germline ends. The CDR3 is CASSQGVNTQYF. CDR3 bases: TGCGCCAGCAGCCAGGGTGTCAATACGCAGTATTTT.

The chain uses TRBV28 and TRBJ2-1, with 7 bases aligning to TRBD2. Germline V CDR1 and CDR2: MDHEN, SYDVKM. This CDR3 contains 14 residues. Trimming removed 5 bases from V and 7 bases from J; junction bases left unmatched: 8. For the CDR3, the DNA is TGTGCCAGCAGTCCCAGTCTAGCGGAAAATGAGCAGTTCTTC. Protein: CASSPSLAENEQFF. Variable domain in full (rest from reference TRBV28 and TRBJ2-1): DVKVTQSSRYLVKRTGEKVFLECVQDMDHENMFWYRQDPGLGLRLIYFSYDVKMKEKGDIPEGYSVSREKKERFSLILESASTNQTSMYLCASSPSLAENEQFFGPGTRLTVL.

The rearrangement links TRBV6-1 to TRBJ1-2; D is unclear. Trimming stripped 4 bases from V and 2 bases from J, with 8 bases between. This CDR3 spans 13 amino acids. From germline, CDR1 is MNHNS and CDR2 SASEGT. The CDR3 DNA follows: TGTGCCAGCAGTGTGGGATTCAACTATGGCTACACCTTC. Translation: CASSVGFNYGYTF.

This clonotype was observed once. J is TRBJ2-1 and V is TRBV28, with 7 bases identical to TRBD2. Per germline, CDR1 MDHEN and CDR2 SYDVKM. J gave up 5 bases and V 3 bases, and 7 bases lay outside the gene matches. The CDR3 is 15 amino acids. CDR3 nucleotides: TGTGCCAGCAGTTTTAGATTGCTAGCGGACAATGAGCAGTTCTTC. Translated: CASSFRLLADNEQFF.

CDR3 residues: CASSKAGTSVREQYF. CDR3 nucleotide sequence: TGTGCCAGTAGTAAAGCCGGGACTAGCGTGCGCGAGCAGTACTTC. J is TRBJ2-7 and V is TRBV19, with 10 bases that match TRBD2. Per germline, CDR1 LNHDA and CDR2 SQIVND (reference sequence). V was pared by 4 bases and J by 6 bases, with 9 bases of the junction left unmatched. The CDR3 length is 15 residues. The entire variable domain, with the rest obtained from reference TRBV19 and TRBJ2-7, is as follows: DGGITQSPKYLFRKEGQNVTLSCEQNLNHDAMYWYRQDPGQGLRLIYYSQIVNDFQKGDIAEGYSVSREKKESFPLTVTSAQKNPTAFYLCASSKAGTSVREQYFGPGTRLTVT.

The V gene is TRBV30, the J gene TRBJ1-5; 8 bases agree with TRBD1. The trim removed 4 bases at V and 5 bases at J, leaving 4 bases unmatched. CDR1 is GTSNPN, CDR2 SVGIG, per germline (reference sequence). The CDR3 contains 13 residues. The CDR3 DNA reads as TGTGCCTGGACAACAGGGGGGGATCAGCCCCAGCATTTT. It specifies CAWTTGGDQPQHF.

This clonotype was found once. The chain joins TRBV2 to TRBJ2-6; no clear D. The germline gives CDR1 SNHLY, CDR2 FYNNEI. The CDR3 is made up of 15 amino acids. V gave up 2 bases and J gave up 0 bases, with 5 bases separating them. CDR3 nucleotide sequence: TGTGCCAGCAGTGAAATGGACTCTGGGGCCAACGTCCTGACTTTC. Its translation: CASSEMDSGANVLTF.

The J gene is TRBJ2-2, the V gene TRBV7-9; tentatively, D is TRBD2 (6 bases). The V end was cut by 3 bases, the J end by 6 bases, with 11 bases between. This CDR3 comprises 14 residues. CDR1 is SEHNR and CDR2 is FQNEAQ in the germline V gene (reference sequence). The CDR3 spells CASSLTGVAGELFF. The CDR3 DNA follows: TGTGCCAGCAGCTTGACGGGGGTCGCCGGGGAGCTGTTTTTT.